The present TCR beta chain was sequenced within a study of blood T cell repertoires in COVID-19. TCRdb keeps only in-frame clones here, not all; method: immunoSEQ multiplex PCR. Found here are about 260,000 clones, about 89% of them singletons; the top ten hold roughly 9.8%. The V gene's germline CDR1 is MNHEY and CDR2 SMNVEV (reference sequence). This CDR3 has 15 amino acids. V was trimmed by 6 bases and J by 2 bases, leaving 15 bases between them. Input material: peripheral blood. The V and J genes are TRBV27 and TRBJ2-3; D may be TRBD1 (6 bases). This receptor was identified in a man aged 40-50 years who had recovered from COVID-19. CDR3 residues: CASRPSDSTTDTQYF. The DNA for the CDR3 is TGTGCCAGCAGGCCCTCGGACAGCACCACAGATACGCAGTATTTT.